The T cell receptor beta chain described here comes from a study of CD8+ T cells in alopecia areata. Study context: Patients received oral tofacitinib, 5 to 10 mg twice daily, for moderate-to-severe alopecia areata. Study-wide results and limits: An increase in clonality over normal scalp was evident in lesional scalp, especially alopecia totalis/universalis.

The CDR3 runs to 13 residues. With V trimmed by 3 bases and J by 8 bases, 6 bases remained unmatched. Germline assignment: CDR1 GTSNPN and CDR2 SVGIG (reference sequence). Researchers took lesional scalp punch biopsies and peripheral blood from people who were alopecia areata patients. RNA extraction and reverse transcription yielded cDNA as sequencing template. The repertoire was sequenced with immunoSEQ multiplex PCR; TCRdb's copy has only in-frame clones and lacks some. The sample has about 250,000 clones, roughly two thirds seen once; the top ten hold roughly 1.2%. In the case of this clone: Its target is not known.

V usage is TRBV30 and J usage is TRBJ1-4; 7 positions agree with TRBD1. The specimen was CD4+ T cells sorted from blood, collected at week 0. The TCR was taken from a human donor with alopecia areata. CDR3 protein: CAWRQGRVEKLFF. DNA for the CDR3: TGTGCCTGGAGACAGGGGCGGGTGGAAAAACTGTTTTTT.